This entry is about one TCR beta chain. Its specific antigen is unknown. Base qualities are not recorded, but no much larger clone differs from it by a single base. This entry is derived from a study of blood T cell repertoires in COVID-19 (dated by TCRdb to between 2020 and 2021). As for the study more broadly: Samples covering the acute and convalescent phases of COVID-19 were provided by collaborators in the United States, Italy and Spain. The material from the prospective study consisted of cDNA or gDNA derived from T cells, B-cell-depleted T cells, or PBMCs. Deeply sampled blood TCRbeta repertoires from subjects exposed to, actively infected with, or recovered from COVID-19 were included in the dataset. The repertoires were released in a freely available public database intended as a resource for research on the immune response to SARS-CoV-2. The samples were drawn from the first 160 participants of the ongoing ImmuneRACE study and from 1,254 subjects provided by 6 global collaborators. Sample metadata almost always included a de-identified subject ID, COVID-19 status, age in years and sex. HLA class I and class II types, where available, came from metadata supplied by the sample provider rather than from assay-based typing. What the research found in general, with its limitations: Clinical and demographic metadata were provided uncurated, with the amount varying by source and participant.

From the germline V gene, CDR1 is LGHNA and CDR2 is YNFKEQ. The V end gives up 4 bases and the J end 2 bases, leaving 4 bases in the junction not matched to a gene. The CDR3 runs 15 amino acids, cysteine and phenylalanine included. Of the read, only the CDR3 DNA is kept; its 45 bases are in frame from base 1. TCRbeta CDR3 regions were amplified from genomic DNA using the immunoSEQ Assay, a bias-controlled multiplex PCR. For the original study's pipeline: The number of nucleated cells in each sample was estimated from the amplification of reference gene primers within the assay. Sequence reads were collapsed and filtered to measure the absolute abundance of every unique TCRbeta CDR3 rearrangement. For each sample, productive Simpson clonality was calculated by taking the square root of Simpson's diversity index across productive rearrangements. This is the immuneACCESS table as TCRdb keeps it, with only in-frame sequences that have V and J called. A part of the clones is gone; compared with another copy, unresolved V genes explain less than half, and the rest is unexplained. Clone size and the V and J calls come from that table; the DNA yielded D and trimming. The sample includes fewer than 130,000 clones, with 82% observed a single time. Together, the top ten hold approximately 15% of the sample.

The collaborating institutions used their own protocols to collect whole blood in K2EDTA tubes. Collaborator samples were shipped for TCRbeta analysis as frozen whole blood, isolated PBMCs, or DNA extracted from either sample type. The specimen sequenced was peripheral blood. The chain couples TRBV4-2 to TRBJ1-2; TRBD1 lines up with 10 middle nucleotides. The receptor was derived from a woman aged 55-69 years with acute or convalescent COVID-19. The bases read TGTGCCAGCAGCCGAGGACAGGGGGGGAACTATGGCTACACCTTC. Translated, this is CASSRGQGGNYGYTF.